These 26 T cell receptor beta chains were sequenced from one sample in a study of T cell responses to AZD1222 COVID-19 vaccine. Clones were sequenced by immunoSEQ multiplex PCR, and TCRdb holds only the in-frame ones, with some missing. The profile shows over 60,000 clones, around 90% of them singletons. This specimen was peripheral blood, taken 28 days after the second dose of the MenACWY control vaccine. Every receptor here comes from an adult who received the MenACWY meningococcal vaccine as a control.

The V and J genes are TRBV7-9 and TRBJ1-1, with D tentatively TRBD1 (5 bases). V was trimmed by 6 bases and J by 1 base, leaving 12 bases between them. CDR3 length: 14 amino acids. The V gene's germline CDR1 is SEHNR and CDR2 FQNEAQ (reference sequence). The CDR3 DNA reads TGTGCCAGCAGTTACGAAACAGGGAACACTGAAGCTTTCTTT. Its protein is CASSYETGNTEAFF.

V is TRBV6-5 and J is TRBJ1-2, with D perhaps matching TRBD1 (5 bases). Germline V lookup: CDR1 MNHEY, CDR2 SVGAGI. Between the trimmed V and J ends, which lost 2 bases and 6 bases, there was a span of 10 bases. The CDR3 sequence is 13 residues long. CDR3 amino acids: CASSYRQNDGYTF. The DNA for the CDR3 is TGTGCCAGCAGTTACCGACAGAACGATGGCTACACCTTC.

The chain uses TRBV7-2 and TRBJ1-4; no firm D call. The germline gives CDR1 SGHTA, CDR2 FQGNSA. The CDR3 totals 14 residues. Trimming left V 1 base short and J 3 bases short, with 6 bases between. This CDR3 is CASSLGAANEKLFF. As DNA, the CDR3 is TGTGCCAGCAGCTTAGGGGCGGCTAATGAAAAACTGTTTTTT.

The rearrangement joins TRBV7-9 to TRBJ2-7, with D perhaps matching TRBD2 (6 bases). Germline V lookup: CDR1 SEHNR, CDR2 FQNEAQ (reference sequence). Trimming removed 0 bases from V and 2 bases from J, with 8 bases in between. The CDR3 length is 14 residues. The CDR3 loop is CASSLAGEAYEQYF. The CDR3, as DNA: TGTGCCAGCAGCTTAGCGGGGGAGGCCTACGAGCAGTACTTC.

The V call is TRBV5-6, the J call TRBJ1-5; D is uncertain. Trimming left V 2 bases short and J 2 bases short, with 11 bases between. CDR1 and CDR2 from the germline V gene are SGHDT and YYEEEE. CDR3 length equals 15 residues. DNA for the CDR3: TGTGCCAGCAGCTTAGGGCCAGTGGGCAATCAGCCCCAGCATTTT. Residues: CASSLGPVGNQPQHF.

The rearrangement joins TRBV7-9 to TRBJ1-6; D uncertain. Germline-derived CDR1 and CDR2 are SEHNR and FQNEAQ (reference sequence). V was pared by 2 bases and J by 8 bases, with 10 bases between. The CDR3 runs to 14 residues. For the CDR3, the DNA is TGTGCCAGCAGCTTAAGCGGAAGTCATTCACCCCTCCACTTT. This encodes CASSLSGSHSPLHF.

The CDR3 coding sequence is TGCGCCAGGCAACAAGGGGGCAATCAGCCCCAGCATTTT. Translating gives CARQQGGNQPQHF. V gene TRBV23-1 combines with J gene TRBJ1-5, with TRBD1 as a possible D gene (5 bases). TRBV23-1 is flagged as an ORF with uncertain function. The CDR3 length is 13 residues. With 9 bases removed from V and 2 bases from J, the gap between germline ends came to 11 bases.

This chain uses TRBV30 with TRBJ2-1; 9 bases line up with TRBD1. This CDR3 contains 14 residues. V lost 4 bases, J lost 8 bases, and 9 bases stayed unmatched. Germline V lookup: CDR1 GTSNPN, CDR2 SVGIG (reference sequence). The CDR3 protein is CAWTGTGSLYEQFF. CDR3 nucleotides: TGTGCCTGGACGGGGACAGGGAGTTTGTATGAGCAGTTCTTC.

The chain links TRBV30 to TRBJ2-7, with 10 bases that match TRBD2. The CDR3 extends over 14 amino acids. The V gene end was trimmed by 2 bases and the J gene end by 4 bases; junction bases not matched to a gene: 5. The germline V gene encodes CDR1 GTSNPN and CDR2 SVGIG (reference sequence). DNA for the CDR3: TGTGCCTGGAGTTCTGGACTAGCGGTATACGAGCAGTACTTC. Protein product: CAWSSGLAVYEQYF.

V usage is TRBV7-3 and J usage is TRBJ2-3, with TRBD1 identical over 8 bases. Germline V gene lookup returns CDR1 SGHTA and CDR2 FQGTGA. The CDR3 covers 13 residues. The V and J ends lost 5 bases and 5 bases, in that order; junction bases with no gene match: 3. In nucleotides, the CDR3 is TGTGCCAGCAGCGACGACAGGGGAGATACGCAGTATTTT. Translation gives CASSDDRGDTQYF.

The chain recombines TRBV30 with TRBJ2-7; D gene unclear. The V end was cut by 1 base, the J end by 3 bases, with 7 bases between. From germline, CDR1 is GTSNPN and CDR2 SVGIG (reference sequence). The CDR3 is 12 amino acids. The CDR3 DNA sequence: TGTGCCTGGAGTGACCTCAGCTACGAGCAGTACTTC. It encodes CAWSDLSYEQYF. Drawing the rest from reference TRBV30 and TRBJ2-7, the complete variable domain is SQTIHQWPATLVQPVGSPLSLECTVEGTSNPNLYWYRQAAGRGLQLLFYSVGIGQISSEVPQNLSASRPQDRQFILSSKKLLLSDSGFYLCAWSDLSYEQYFGPGTRLTVT.

The genes are TRBV29-1 and TRBJ1-1, with 10 bases lining up with TRBD1. The trim removed 6 bases at V and 4 bases at J, leaving 2 bases unmatched. Germline V gene sequence: CDR1 SQVTM, CDR2 ANQGSEA. CDR3 size: 12 residues. The CDR3 sequence: CSVDRGGTEAFF. CDR3 bases: TGCAGCGTGGACAGGGGGGGCACTGAAGCTTTCTTT.

The V call is TRBV5-4, the J call TRBJ1-2, with TRBD1 matching 8 bases. There are 15 residues in the CDR3. Germline trimming cut 2 bases from V and 4 bases from J; bases unmatched to any gene: 7. Germline values: CDR1 SGHNT, CDR2 YYREEE (reference sequence). The CDR3 protein is CASSFNPQGAYGYTF. The CDR3 DNA is TGTGCCAGCAGCTTTAACCCCCAGGGGGCCTATGGCTACACCTTC.

The V call is TRBV3-1 (or the pseudogene TRBV3-2), the J call TRBJ1-2; D is unresolved. Germline V gives CDR1 LGHDT, CDR2 YNNKEL (reference sequence). The CDR3 is 14 residues long. Trimming stripped 3 bases from V and 8 bases from J, with 16 bases between. For the CDR3, the DNA is TGTGCCAGCAGCCAGATCGGTTTCAAGGAGGGCTACACCTTC. Residues: CASSQIGFKEGYTF.

V gene TRBV10-3 combines with J gene TRBJ2-1, with 8 bases aligning to TRBD2. Losses at the gene ends were 4 bases for V and 6 bases for J; bases not matched to a gene: 8. The CDR3 is made up of 15 amino acids. CDR1 and CDR2 (germline): ENHRY, SYGVKD. The CDR3 coding sequence is TGTGCCATCAGTGCCAGCGGGAGTTCGGGCAATGAGCAGTTCTTC. It specifies CAISASGSSGNEQFF.

The chain links TRBV4-3 to TRBJ2-7; no reliable D call. In germline, CDR1 is LGHNA, CDR2 YSLEER. CDR3 length: 14 amino acids. Trimming left V 0 bases short and J 6 bases short, with 12 bases between. CDR3 in amino acids: CASSQDGWGTEQYF. DNA of the CDR3: TGCGCCAGCAGCCAAGACGGGTGGGGAACCGAGCAGTACTTC.

This chain connects TRBV9 to TRBJ1-2; weak D call: TRBD1 (5 bases). Germline V gene data show CDR1 as SGDLS and CDR2 as YYNGEE. The CDR3 consists of 15 residues. V gave up 7 bases and J gave up 0 bases, with 16 bases separating them. The CDR3, as DNA: TGTGCCAGCTCAGCGGGGCAGGAGGCTAACTATGGCTACACCTTC. Its translation: CASSAGQEANYGYTF.

The chain recombines TRBV11-1 with TRBJ2-3; D unclear. Germline V gene lookup returns CDR1 SGHAT and CDR2 FQDESV (reference sequence). V was shortened by 1 base and J by 4 bases, with 3 bases between the two germline ends. This CDR3 contains 12 residues. As DNA, the CDR3 is TGTGCCAGCAGCTTAGGAGCAGATACGCAGTATTTT. Residues: CASSLGADTQYF.

A single count supports this clone. The V and J genes are TRBV7-2 and TRBJ2-3, with a tentative D call TRBD1 (6 bases). Germline V gene lookup returns CDR1 SGHTA and CDR2 FQGNSA. The V and J ends lost 2 bases and 1 base respectively, with 10 bases between them. The CDR3 extends over 15 amino acids. The CDR3 protein is CASSLSGVGTDTQYF. The CDR3 DNA sequence: TGTGCCAGCAGCTTATCAGGGGTCGGCACAGATACGCAGTATTTT. The variable domain in full, with the rest retrieved from reference TRBV7-2 and TRBJ2-3, is GAGVSQSPSNKVTEKGKDVELRCDPISGHTALYWYRQSLGQGLEFLIYFQGNSAPDKSGLPSDRFSAERTGGSVSTLTIQRTQQEDSAVYLCASSLSGVGTDTQYFGPGTRLTVL.

The CDR3 DNA sequence: TGTGCCAGCAGCCCACTCCCGAACTATGGCTACACCTTC. Its translation is CASSPLPNYGYTF. The chain has TRBV7-2 and TRBJ1-2; D not certain. The V gene lost 5 bases and the J gene lost 2 bases, with 9 bases spanning the gap. CDR1 is SGHTA, CDR2 FQGNSA, per germline. The CDR3 is 13 amino acids.

The rearrangement uses TRBV20-1 and TRBJ1-2; TRBD1 might be the D (6 bases). The V end was cut by 5 bases, the J end by 6 bases, with 10 bases between. The CDR3 runs to 11 residues. Per germline, CDR1 DFQATT and CDR2 SNEGSKA (reference sequence). The CDR3 is CSAYRDNGYTF. CDR3 coding DNA: TGCAGTGCTTACCGGGACAATGGCTACACCTTC.

The rearrangement joins TRBV28 to TRBJ2-7; 7 bases are a match to TRBD2. V was clipped by 7 bases and J by 5 bases; unmatched bases: 8. In germline, CDR1 is MDHEN, CDR2 SYDVKM. There are 13 residues in the CDR3. CDR3 DNA sequence: TGTGCCAGCAACGGGAGGACCGATGACGAGCAGTACTTC. This translates into CASNGRTDDEQYF.

The V and J genes are TRBV4-1 and TRBJ1-2; the D is unclear. V gave up 2 bases and J gave up 2 bases, with 3 bases separating them. The CDR3 loop spans 12 amino acids. Germline V gene sequence: CDR1 MGHRA, CDR2 YSYEKL. The DNA for the CDR3 is TGCGCCAGCAGCCAACAGAACTATGGCTACACCTTC. Its translation: CASSQQNYGYTF.

The rearrangement uses TRBV25-1 and TRBJ2-2; 7 bases match TRBD2. The germline gives CDR1 MGHDK, CDR2 SYGVNS. The CDR3 spans 15 residues. Trimming removed 4 bases from V and 5 bases from J; junction bases left unmatched: 7. The CDR3 here is CASSAAGFGTGELFF. The DNA of the CDR3 is TGTGCCAGCAGTGCAGCGGGATTCGGGACCGGGGAGCTGTTTTTT. The full variable domain, rest sourced from reference TRBV25-1 and TRBJ2-2, is EADIYQTPRYLVIGTGKKITLECSQTMGHDKMYWYQQDPGMELHLIHYSYGVNSTEKGDLSSESTVSRIRTEHFPLTLESARPSHTSQYLCASSAAGFGTGELFFGEGSRLTVL.

A few counts support this clone. V usage is TRBV28 and J usage is TRBJ1-6; D is uncertain. V gave up 7 bases and J gave up 2 bases, with 12 bases separating them. Germline V gives CDR1 MDHEN, CDR2 SYDVKM. The length of the CDR3 is 15 residues. In DNA form, the CDR3 reads TGTGCCAGCATCTTGGGGTTCGCCTATAATTCACCCCTCCACTTT. This sequence encodes CASILGFAYNSPLHF.

The gene calls are TRBV5-1 and TRBJ2-5; 8 bases are a match to TRBD2. Germline V gene sequence: CDR1 SGHRS, CDR2 YFSETQ. V lost 0 bases and J lost 4; bases outside the gene matches: 11. CDR3 size: 17 residues. CDR3 DNA: TGCGCCAGCAGCTTGGCACACTTGGCGGGGGGTGGAGAGACCCAGTACTTC. The encoded protein is CASSLAHLAGGGETQYF.